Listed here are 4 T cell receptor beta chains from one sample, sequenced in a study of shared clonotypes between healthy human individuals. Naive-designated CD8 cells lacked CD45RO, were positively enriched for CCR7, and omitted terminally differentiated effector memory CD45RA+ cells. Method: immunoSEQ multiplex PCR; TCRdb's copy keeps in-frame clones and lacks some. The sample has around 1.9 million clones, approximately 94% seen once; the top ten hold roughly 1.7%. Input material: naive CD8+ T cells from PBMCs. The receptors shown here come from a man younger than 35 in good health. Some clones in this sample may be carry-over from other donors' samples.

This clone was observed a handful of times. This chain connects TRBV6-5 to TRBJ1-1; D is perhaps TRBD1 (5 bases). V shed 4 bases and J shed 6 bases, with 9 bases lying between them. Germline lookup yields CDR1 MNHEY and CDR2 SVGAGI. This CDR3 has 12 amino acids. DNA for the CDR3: TGTGCCAGCAGTTTATGGGGGGCTGAAGCTTTCTTT. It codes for CASSLWGAEAFF.

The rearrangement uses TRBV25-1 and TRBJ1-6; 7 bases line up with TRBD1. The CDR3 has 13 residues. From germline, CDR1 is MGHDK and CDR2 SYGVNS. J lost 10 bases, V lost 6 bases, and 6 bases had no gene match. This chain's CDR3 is CASRTGWFSPLHF. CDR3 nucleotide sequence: TGTGCCAGCAGGACAGGGTGGTTCTCACCCCTCCACTTT.

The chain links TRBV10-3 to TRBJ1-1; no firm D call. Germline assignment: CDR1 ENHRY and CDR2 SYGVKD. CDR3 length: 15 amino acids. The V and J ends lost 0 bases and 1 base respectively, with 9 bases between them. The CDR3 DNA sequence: TGTGCCATCAGTGAGTCGACTCGGGGGAACACTGAAGCTTTCTTT. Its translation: CAISESTRGNTEAFF.

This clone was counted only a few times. The CDR3 spells CASSHMLETQYF. The CDR3 DNA follows: TGTGCCAGCAGCCACATGCTGGAGACCCAGTACTTC. The rearrangement uses TRBV7-9 and TRBJ2-5; D gene unclear. Germline V gene lookup returns CDR1 SEHNR and CDR2 FQNEAQ (reference sequence). The CDR3 consists of 12 residues. V was shortened by 5 bases and J by 5 bases, with 9 bases between the two germline ends. The complete variable domain, with remaining parts taken from reference TRBV7-9 and TRBJ2-5, reads DTGVSQNPRHKITKRGQNVTFRCDPISEHNRLYWYRQTLGQGPEFLTYFQNEAQLEKSRLLSDRFSAERPKGSFSTLEIQRTEQGDSAMYLCASSHMLETQYFGPGTRLLVL.